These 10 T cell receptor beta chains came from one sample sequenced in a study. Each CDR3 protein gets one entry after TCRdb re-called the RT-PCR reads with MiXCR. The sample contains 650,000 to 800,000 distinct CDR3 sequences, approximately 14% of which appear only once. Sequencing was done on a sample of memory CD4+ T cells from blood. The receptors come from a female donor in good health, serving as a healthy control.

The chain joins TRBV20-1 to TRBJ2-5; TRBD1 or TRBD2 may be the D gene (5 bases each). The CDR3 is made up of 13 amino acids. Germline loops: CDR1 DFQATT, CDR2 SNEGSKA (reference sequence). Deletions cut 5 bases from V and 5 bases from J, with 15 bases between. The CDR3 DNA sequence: TGCAGTGCTGAGGGCCTGGCAGGGGAGACCCAGTACTTC. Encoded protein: CSAEGLAGETQYF.

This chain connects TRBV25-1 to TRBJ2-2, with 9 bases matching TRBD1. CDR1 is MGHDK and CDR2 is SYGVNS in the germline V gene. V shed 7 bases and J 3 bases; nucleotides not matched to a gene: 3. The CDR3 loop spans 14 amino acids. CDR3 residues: CASKGQGHTGELFF. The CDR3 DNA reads TGTGCCAGCAAGGGACAGGGACACACCGGGGAGCTGTTTTTT.

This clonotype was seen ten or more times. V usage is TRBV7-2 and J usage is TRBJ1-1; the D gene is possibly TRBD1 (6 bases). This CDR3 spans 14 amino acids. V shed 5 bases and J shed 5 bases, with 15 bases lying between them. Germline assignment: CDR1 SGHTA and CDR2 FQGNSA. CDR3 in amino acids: CASSRLQGLTEAFF. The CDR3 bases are TGTGCCAGCAGCCGACTACAGGGTTTGACTGAAGCTTTCTTT.

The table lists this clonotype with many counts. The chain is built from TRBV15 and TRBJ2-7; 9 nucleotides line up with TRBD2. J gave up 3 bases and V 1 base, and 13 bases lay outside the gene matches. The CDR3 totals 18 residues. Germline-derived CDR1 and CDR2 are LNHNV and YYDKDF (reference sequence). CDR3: CATSRAARRTSEFYEQYF. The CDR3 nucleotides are TGTGCCACCAGCAGAGCCGCCAGGAGGACTAGCGAATTCTACGAGCAGTACTTC.

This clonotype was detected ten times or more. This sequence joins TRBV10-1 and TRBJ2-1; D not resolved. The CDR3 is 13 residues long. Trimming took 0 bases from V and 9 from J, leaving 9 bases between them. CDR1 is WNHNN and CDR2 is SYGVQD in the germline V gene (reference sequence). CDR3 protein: CASSESVTSEQFF. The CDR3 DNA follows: TGCGCCAGCAGTGAGTCGGTTACCAGTGAGCAGTTCTTC.

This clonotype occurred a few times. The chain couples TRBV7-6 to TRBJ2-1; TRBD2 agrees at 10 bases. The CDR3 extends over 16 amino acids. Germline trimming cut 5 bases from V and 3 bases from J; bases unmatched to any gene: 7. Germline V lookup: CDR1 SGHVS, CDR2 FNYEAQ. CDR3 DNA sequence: TGTGCCAGCAGCCGGGATACTAGCGGGAACTACAATGAGCAGTTCTTC. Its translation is CASSRDTSGNYNEQFF.

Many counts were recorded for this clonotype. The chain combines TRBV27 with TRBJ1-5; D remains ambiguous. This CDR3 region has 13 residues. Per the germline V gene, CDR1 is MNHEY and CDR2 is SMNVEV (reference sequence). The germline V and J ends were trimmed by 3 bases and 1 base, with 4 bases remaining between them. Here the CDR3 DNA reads TGTGCCAGCAGTTTTCTCAGCAATCAGCCCCAGCATTTT. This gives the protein CASSFLSNQPQHF.

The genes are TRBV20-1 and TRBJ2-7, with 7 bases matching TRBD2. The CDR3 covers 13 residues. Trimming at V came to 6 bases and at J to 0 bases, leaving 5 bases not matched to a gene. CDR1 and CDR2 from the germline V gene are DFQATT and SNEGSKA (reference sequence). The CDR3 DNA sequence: TGCAGTGCCGAGACGGGGGGCTCCTACGAGCAGTACTTC. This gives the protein CSAETGGSYEQYF.

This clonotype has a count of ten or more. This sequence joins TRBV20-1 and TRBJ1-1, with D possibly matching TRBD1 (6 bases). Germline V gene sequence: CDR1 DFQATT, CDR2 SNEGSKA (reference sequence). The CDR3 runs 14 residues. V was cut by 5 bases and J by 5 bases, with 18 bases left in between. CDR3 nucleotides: TGCAGTGCTGTCGTCGGGGGGCAGGGAACTGAAGCTTTCTTT. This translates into CSAVVGGQGTEAFF.

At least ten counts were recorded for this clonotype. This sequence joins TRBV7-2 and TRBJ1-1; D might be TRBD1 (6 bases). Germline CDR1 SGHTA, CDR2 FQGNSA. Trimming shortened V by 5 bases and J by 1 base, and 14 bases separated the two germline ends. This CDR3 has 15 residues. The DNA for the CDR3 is TGTGCCAGCAGCCTAAAGACAGGTTCGAACACTGAAGCTTTCTTT. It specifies CASSLKTGSNTEAFF.